The next 19 T cell receptor beta chains were all read from a single sample in a study of blood T cells in healthy people across ages. Through a sample-barcoded 5' primer and a J-beta primer mix, a second PCR was run for roughly 7 to 11 cycles. TCRdb re-analysed the 5' RACE reads in MiXCR, keeping a single row per CDR3 protein. This sample has over 750,000 distinct CDR3 sequences, with around a quarter found just once. These records were also assigned to another study, of T cells of mothers and their children.

Sequenced: blood. The receptors shown here come from a boy aged 10-17 years in good health.

This clonotype was observed a few times. Mismatch with germline at one junction end may stem from a read error. The chain links TRBV5-6 to TRBJ2-5; D is ambiguous. Near its end, the DNA agrees better with TRBJ2-1, so the J call may be wrong. The CDR3 runs to 11 residues. Per the germline V gene, CDR1 is SGHDT and CDR2 is YYEEEE. The CDR3 DNA sequence: TGTGCCGGCAGCTTTGGTGGTGAGCAGTTCTTC. It translates to CAGSFGGEQFF.

The rearrangement links TRBV5-1 to TRBJ2-7; 8 bases agree with TRBD2. V dropped 3 bases and J dropped 7; count of bases not matched to a gene: 6. The germline V gene encodes CDR1 SGHRS and CDR2 YFSETQ. The CDR3 extends over 13 amino acids. The CDR3: CASSSRGDNEQYF. In DNA form, the CDR3 reads TGCGCCAGCAGCTCGCGGGGGGATAATGAGCAGTACTTC.

The rearrangement links TRBV7-9 to TRBJ1-2; 8 nucleotides agree with TRBD1. CDR1 and CDR2 from the germline V gene are SEHNR and FQNEAQ (reference sequence). The CDR3 runs to 16 residues. V lost 4 bases and J lost 2; bases outside the gene matches: 9. The CDR3 DNA sequence: TGTGCCAGCAGCTCGACCGGACAGGGAGAAAACTATGGCTACACCTTC. This encodes CASSSTGQGENYGYTF.

The V and J genes are TRBV5-5 and TRBJ2-6, with D possibly TRBD1 on 6 matching bases. Germline loops: CDR1 SGHKS, CDR2 YYEKEE (reference sequence). CDR3 length: 16 amino acids. Trimming removed 2 bases at V and 0 bases at J, with 9 bases between. The CDR3 is CASSFYRASGANVLTF. The CDR3 coding sequence is TGTGCCAGCAGCTTTTACAGGGCCTCTGGGGCCAACGTCCTGACTTTC.

The chain combines TRBV24-1 with TRBJ2-2; D unclear. The germline CDR1 and CDR2 sequences are KGHDR and SFDVKD. This CDR3 is 13 amino acids long. Trimming left V 0 bases short and J 7 bases short, with 5 bases between. In nucleotides, the CDR3 is TGTGCCACCAGTGATTTGTTCGGCGGGGAGCTGTTTTTT. This encodes CATSDLFGGELFF.

This clonotype was seen more than once but under ten times. The chain uses TRBV4-1 and TRBJ2-1; 8 bases line up with TRBD1. Germline V gene lookup returns CDR1 MGHRA and CDR2 YSYEKL. CDR3 length equals 13 residues. Trimming took 0 bases from V and 9 from J; bases not matched to a gene: 1. CDR3 bases: TGCGCCAGCAGCCAAGAAACAGGGGGTGAGCAGTTCTTC. Protein sequence: CASSQETGGEQFF.

This clonotype has a handful of counts. This sequence joins TRBV5-1 and TRBJ2-1; 9 bases map to TRBD2. Per germline, CDR1 SGHRS and CDR2 YFSETQ. The CDR3 spans 17 residues. The junction had 10 bases not matched to a gene; V was cut back by 0 bases and J by 6 bases. Written as DNA, the CDR3 is TGCGCCAGCAGCTTGGATCCTAGCGGGGCCGATGGCAATGAGCAGTTCTTC. The encoded protein is CASSLDPSGADGNEQFF.

V is TRBV12-3 or TRBV12-4 and J is TRBJ1-5, with TRBD1 matching 8 bases. This CDR3 has 18 residues. J gave up 7 bases and V 5 bases, and 19 bases lay outside the gene matches. The CDR3 is CASSAGLIKGQVKQPQHF. The CDR3 nucleotides are TGTGCCAGCAGTGCCGGCCTAATTAAGGGACAGGTTAAACAGCCCCAGCATTTT.

This clonotype was observed a few times. This chain connects TRBV29-1 to TRBJ2-2, with D maybe TRBD1 (6 bases). The CDR3 sequence is 15 residues long. The germline V gene has CDR1 SQVTM and CDR2 ANQGSEA. Trimming removed 2 bases from V and 0 bases from J, with 10 bases in between. CDR3 bases: TGCAGCGTTGAAATCCGGGACACGAACACCGGGGAGCTGTTTTTT. It yields the protein CSVEIRDTNTGELFF.

The chain combines TRBV7-2 with TRBJ2-5; a possible D gene is TRBD2 (5 bases). The CDR3 consists of 16 residues. Germline assignment: CDR1 SGHTA and CDR2 FQGNSA. The V end was cut by 1 base, the J end by 1 base, with 13 bases between. CDR3 DNA: TGTGCCAGCAGCTTAGGAGTAGGTCTAGCCCAAGAGACCCAGTACTTC. Translation gives CASSLGVGLAQETQYF.

This sequence joins TRBV28 and TRBJ2-7; D is unresolved. The CDR3 covers 14 residues. Trimming left V 8 bases short and J 3 bases short, with 17 bases between. Looked up from germline, CDR1 is MDHEN and CDR2 is SYDVKM. The CDR3 sequence is CASGSASQIYEQYF. The CDR3 bases are TGTGCCAGCGGCTCAGCTTCCCAAATCTACGAGCAGTACTTC. Together with reference TRBV28 and TRBJ2-7, the CDR3 gives the full variable domain: DVKVTQSSRYLVKRTGEKVFLECVQDMDHENMFWYRQDPGLGLRLIYFSYDVKMKEKGDIPEGYSVSREKKERFSLILESASTNQTSMYLCASGSASQIYEQYFGPGTRLTVT.

The chain combines TRBV25-1 with TRBJ2-7, with D uncertain. V was shortened by 0 bases and J by 2 bases, with 8 bases between the two germline ends. Germline V CDR1 and CDR2: MGHDK, SYGVNS. This CDR3 region has 14 residues. The CDR3 spells CASSEYELAYEQYF. DNA for the CDR3: TGTGCCAGCAGTGAATATGAGCTGGCCTACGAGCAGTACTTC.

The rearrangement joins TRBV14 to TRBJ2-7; D gene ambiguous. Trimming took 2 bases from V and 6 from J, leaving 5 bases between them. Germline loops: CDR1 SGHDN, CDR2 FVKESK. The CDR3 spans 11 residues. CDR3 amino acids: CASSQTTEQYF. CDR3 nucleotide sequence: TGTGCCAGCAGCCAAACTACCGAGCAGTACTTC.

The rearrangement joins TRBV19 to TRBJ2-5; D gene uncertain. Trimming shortened V by 3 bases and J by 1 base, and 12 bases separated the two germline ends. Germline V gene lookup returns CDR1 LNHDA and CDR2 SQIVND (reference sequence). The CDR3 totals 15 residues. CDR3 in amino acids: CASSIMDRTQETQYF. The DNA for the CDR3 is TGTGCCAGTAGTATTATGGATAGGACCCAAGAGACCCAGTACTTC.

This clonotype was counted only a few times. This sequence joins TRBV11-2 and TRBJ2-2, with D perhaps TRBD1 (6 bases). Per the germline V gene, CDR1 is SGHAT and CDR2 is FQNNGV. There are 16 residues in the CDR3. V was clipped by 2 bases and J by 0 bases, with 10 bases between them. Here the CDR3 reads CASSLQQGPNTGELFF. The DNA for the CDR3 is TGTGCCAGCAGCTTACAACAGGGCCCGAACACCGGGGAGCTGTTTTTT.

The chain is built from TRBV5-1 and TRBJ2-5; tentative D call: TRBD2 (5 bases). The CDR3 contains 15 residues. Trimming removed 2 bases at V and 4 bases at J, with 15 bases between. Germline CDR1 and CDR2: SGHRS and YFSETQ. The CDR3 region has the DNA TGCGCCAGCAGCTTCGACGGTCCCGCGGGAGAGACCCAGTACTTC. This translates into CASSFDGPAGETQYF.

On this clonotype itself: Mismatch with germline at one junction end may stem from a read error. The rearrangement links TRBV12-3 or TRBV12-4 to TRBJ2-5; the match to TRBD1 covers 11 bases. Judging by the DNA end, TRBJ2-7 fits better; the J call may be wrong. The CDR3 runs 13 residues. The CDR3 region has the DNA TGCGCCACTACGGACAGGGGGCACCACGAGCAGTACTTC. Translation gives CATTDRGHHEQYF.

The genes are TRBV6-5 and TRBJ1-5; a possible D gene is TRBD1 (6 bases). Germline V gene lookup returns CDR1 MNHEY and CDR2 SVGAGI. The CDR3 runs to 15 residues. The V end lost 0 bases, the J end lost 7 bases, and 13 bases lay between the germline ends. The DNA for the CDR3 is TGTGCCAGCAGTTACTCGTCCAGGGGCTGGCAGCCCCAGCATTTT. This translates into CASSYSSRGWQPQHF.

The sample holds a few counts of this clonotype. The chain uses TRBV20-1 and TRBJ2-5, with D tentatively TRBD1 or TRBD2 (5 bases each). The length of the CDR3 is 12 residues. V lost 5 bases to trimming and J lost 5 bases, with 12 bases between them. From germline, CDR1 is DFQATT and CDR2 SNEGSKA (reference sequence). The CDR3 coding sequence is TGCAGTGCTCCAGGGACCGATGAGACCCAGTACTTC. It is translated as CSAPGTDETQYF.